This TCR beta chain was identified in a study of blood T cell repertoires in COVID-19. Study information: The study drew acute and convalescent COVID-19 samples from the United States, Italy and Spain. From T cells, B-cell-depleted T cells, or PBMCs came the material, which was cDNA or gDNA.

Recruits, aged about 18 to 100 years, lived in 24 US areas. The study assigned cohorts using participant-reported clinical history. The germline gives CDR1 SGHVS, CDR2 FQNEAQ. V was pared by 4 bases and J by 4 bases, with 16 bases of the junction left unmatched. The CDR3 loop spans 18 amino acids. Only in-frame clones appear in the TCRdb table, and some are missing; sequencing was by immunoSEQ multiplex PCR. This table has roughly 61,000 clones, roughly 70% appearing once. Sequencing was carried out using PBMCs or T cells enriched from blood (not recorded which). This chain connects TRBV7-8 to TRBJ1-2; 9 positions match TRBD1. This receptor was obtained from a woman aged 55 to 70 who had been exposed to COVID-19. The CDR3 nucleotides are TGTGCCAGCAGCTATTACGGACTGACAGGGGGAGACCGCTATGGCTACACCTTC. It specifies CASSYYGLTGGDRYGYTF.